The 20 T cell receptor beta chains given below trace back to one sample, sequenced in a study of CD8 T cells in ankylosing spondylitis. TCRdb called the 5' RACE reads again in MiXCR, with one record for every CDR3 protein. The sample carries 200,000 to 250,000 distinct CDR3 sequences, roughly 10% recorded once. The specimen sequenced was blood, either unsorted or a sorted T cell fraction (not recorded which). The receptors stem from a male donor with ankylosing spondylitis or in good health (not recorded which).

This clonotype was picked up many times. The V and J genes are TRBV5-1 and TRBJ2-7; TRBD2 is a possible D gene (6 bases). CDR1 is SGHRS and CDR2 is YFSETQ in the germline V gene. With 0 bases removed from V and 1 base from J, the gap between germline ends came to 14 bases. This CDR3 has 16 residues. This CDR3 reads CASSLALGGRSYEQYF. In nucleotides, the CDR3 is TGCGCCAGCAGCTTGGCCTTGGGGGGAAGGTCCTACGAGCAGTACTTC.

This clonotype came up many times. The V call is TRBV9, the J call TRBJ1-1; D gene unclear. The CDR3 is 13 amino acids. Germline CDR1 is SGDLS and CDR2 is YYNGEE. Trimming removed 0 bases from V and 7 bases from J, with 10 bases in between. DNA for the CDR3: TGTGCCAGCAGCGTAGTTGGGGATATTGAAGCTTTCTTT. Translation gives CASSVVGDIEAFF.

This clonotype has at least ten counts. The rearrangement joins TRBV29-1 to TRBJ2-3, with 14 bases identical to TRBD2. Trimming at V came to 7 bases and at J to 4 bases, leaving 7 bases not matched to a gene. The CDR3 length is 15 residues. CDR1 and CDR2 from the germline V gene are SQVTM and ANQGSEA. The CDR3, as DNA: TGCAGCGGGGAGGGACTAGCGGGGGTTTCAGATACGCAGTATTTT. It translates to CSGEGLAGVSDTQYF.

This clonotype was observed a handful of times. CDR3 region: CASSSAGTLEQYF. In DNA form, the CDR3 reads TGTGCCAGCAGTTCGGCAGGAACACTCGAGCAGTACTTC. The chain recombines TRBV6-2 or TRBV6-3 with TRBJ2-7; D uncertain. The V gene's germline CDR1 is MNHEY and CDR2 SVGEGT. Trimming left V 4 bases short and J 6 bases short, with 13 bases between. The CDR3 is 13 amino acids.

This clonotype was observed a few times. The chain is built from TRBV28 and TRBJ2-2; 7 bases fit TRBD1. The V gene end was trimmed by 3 bases and the J gene end by 6 bases; junction bases not matched to a gene: 4. CDR1 and CDR2 (germline): MDHEN, SYDVKM. The CDR3 consists of 14 residues. CDR3 residues: CASSLTGFSGELFF. DNA of the CDR3: TGTGCCAGCAGTTTGACAGGGTTTTCCGGGGAGCTGTTTTTT. Variable domain in full (rest from reference TRBV28 and TRBJ2-2): DVKVTQSSRYLVKRTGEKVFLECVQDMDHENMFWYRQDPGLGLRLIYFSYDVKMKEKGDIPEGYSVSREKKERFSLILESASTNQTSMYLCASSLTGFSGELFFGEGSRLTVL.

This clonotype was detected ten times or more. The rearrangement joins TRBV19 to TRBJ2-2, with 8 bases identical to TRBD2. The CDR3 contains 14 residues. Germline assignment: CDR1 LNHDA and CDR2 SQIVND (reference sequence). Trimming cost V 7 bases and J 5 bases; bases outside gene matches: 6. In DNA form, the CDR3 reads TGTGCCAGTAAAGGGACTAGTGGTACCGGGGAGCTGTTTTTT. Translation gives CASKGTSGTGELFF.

The CDR3 coding sequence is TGTGCCAGCAGCGTCGTAGCGGTGACCCAAGAGACCCAGTACTTC. Protein sequence: CASSVVAVTQETQYF. The chain combines TRBV7-2 with TRBJ2-5; perhaps TRBD2 as D (6 bases). Trimming pared 5 bases from V and 1 base from J, leaving 14 bases between. The CDR3 length is 15 residues. Germline-derived CDR1 and CDR2 are SGHTA and FQGNSA.

This clonotype was seen a few times. The V and J genes are TRBV7-9 and TRBJ2-7; 8 bases map to TRBD2. There are 14 residues in the CDR3. Trimming took 5 bases from V and 1 from J; bases not matched to a gene: 4. The germline CDR1 and CDR2 sequences are SEHNR and FQNEAQ (reference sequence). The CDR3 reads CASSQAGASYEQYF. The DNA for the CDR3 is TGTGCCAGCAGCCAAGCGGGAGCATCCTACGAGCAGTACTTC.

This clonotype was counted a few times. The chain employs TRBV20-1 and TRBJ2-1; tentatively, D is TRBD1 or TRBD2 (5 bases each). V lost 1 base and J lost 6, with 16 bases in between. The CDR3 length is 15 residues. In germline, CDR1 is DFQATT, CDR2 SNEGSKA (reference sequence). In nucleotides, the CDR3 is TGCAGTGCTAGAGCACCAGGGACCCCCCCCAATGAGCAGTTCTTC. The encoded protein is CSARAPGTPPNEQFF.

This clonotype has ten or more counts. The rearrangement uses TRBV27 and TRBJ2-6, with TRBD1 matching 9 bases. Germline lookup yields CDR1 MNHEY and CDR2 SMNVEV (reference sequence). The ends lost 8 bases at V and 4 bases at J; junction bases unmatched: 18. The CDR3 is made up of 19 amino acids. The DNA for the CDR3 is TGTGCCAGCCATGCCGGCCGGGGACAGGGACAAACCGGGGCCAACGTCCTGACTTTC. Its protein product is CASHAGRGQGQTGANVLTF.

There are many counts of this clonotype. V usage is TRBV21-1 and J usage is TRBJ2-3; TRBD2 is taken as the D call from the table, unchecked against the DNA. TRBV21-1 is reported as a pseudogene. The CDR3 runs to 15 residues. Here the CDR3 reads CASSKPTPGTDTQYF. The CDR3 DNA follows: TGTGCCAGCAGCAAGCCCACCCCTGGCACAGATACGCAGTATTTT.

In regard to this clonotype: This sequence may be a read error, since a much larger clone differs from it by one base. The chain is built from TRBV29-1 and TRBJ1-1, with D hard to call. Germline lookup yields CDR1 SQVTM and CDR2 ANQGSEA. Trimming stripped 1 base from V and 7 bases from J, with 7 bases between. The CDR3 has 11 amino acids. The DNA for the CDR3 is TGCAGCGTTGAAGGGAAAGTTGAAGCTTTCTTT. It translates to CSVEGKVEAFF.

This clonotype was detected ten times or more. The V gene is TRBV5-1, the J gene TRBJ2-4; 7 nucleotides align to TRBD2. The CDR3 is made up of 16 amino acids. V lost 3 bases and J lost 1; bases outside the gene matches: 7. Germline CDR1 reads SGHRS; CDR2 reads YFSETQ. The CDR3 sequence is CASSWGEAGAKNIQYF. In DNA form, the CDR3 reads TGCGCCAGCAGCTGGGGAGAAGCGGGGGCCAAAAACATTCAGTACTTC.

The chain has TRBV4-1 and TRBJ2-7, with 8 bases identical to TRBD2. Germline trimming cut 0 bases from V and 1 base from J; bases unmatched to any gene: 11. Looked up from germline, CDR1 is MGHRA and CDR2 is YSYEKL. CDR3 length: 18 residues. CDR3 sequence: CASSQDRLRAGASYEQYF. Here the CDR3 DNA reads TGCGCCAGCAGCCAAGATCGGCTCAGAGCGGGAGCTTCCTACGAGCAGTACTTC.

This clonotype was picked up many times. The chain is built from TRBV29-1 and TRBJ2-1, with D possibly matching TRBD1 (6 bases). The V end was cut by 4 bases, the J end by 4 bases, with 17 bases between. Germline V lookup: CDR1 SQVTM, CDR2 ANQGSEA. The CDR3 sequence is 15 residues long. In DNA form, the CDR3 reads TGCAGCGTTGTAGGGAAGGACAGTCAATACAATGAGCAGTTCTTC. Protein sequence: CSVVGKDSQYNEQFF.

The chain has TRBV12-3 or TRBV12-4 and TRBJ1-2; D call uncertain. The length of the CDR3 is 15 residues. V lost 2 bases and J lost 6, with 16 bases in between. The CDR3 bases are TGTGCCAGCAGTTTAACCTGGGGAGTCTTGAATGGCTACACCTTC. It specifies CASSLTWGVLNGYTF.

The chain has TRBV5-1 and TRBJ2-3; D is perhaps TRBD2 (6 bases). V dropped 4 bases and J dropped 0 bases, with 9 bases sitting between them. In germline, CDR1 is SGHRS, CDR2 YFSETQ. The CDR3 loop spans 14 amino acids. CDR3 in DNA: TGCGCCAGCAGCCCTAGCGATAGCACAGATACGCAGTATTTT. Its translation is CASSPSDSTDTQYF.

This clonotype has ten or more counts. This CDR3 is CASSPQWYDTQYF. The CDR3, as DNA: TGTGCCAGCAGTCCCCAGTGGTACGATACGCAGTATTTT. The chain employs TRBV6-4 and TRBJ2-3; D is undetermined. Germline CDR1 is MRHNA and CDR2 is SNTAGT. The CDR3 is 13 residues long. V shed 5 bases and J shed 6 bases, with 12 bases lying between them.

A remark on this clonotype: At one end the junction does not follow the germline gene, possibly because of a read error. The V call is TRBV7-2, the J call TRBJ2-1; a possible D gene is TRBD2 (5 bases). Germline loops: CDR1 SGHTA, CDR2 FQGNSA. The CDR3 has 17 amino acids. The CDR3 DNA sequence: TGTGCCAGCAGCCCCCGGAGGTACACCCCTTCTCGGGGTGAGCGGTTCTTC. This sequence encodes CASSPRRYTPSRGERFF.

This clonotype showed up just a few times. V gene TRBV19 combines with J gene TRBJ2-3; TRBD1 might be the D (6 bases). The V end lost 7 bases, the J end lost 1 base, and 15 bases lay between the germline ends. The CDR3 length is 15 residues. Germline V gives CDR1 LNHDA, CDR2 SQIVND (reference sequence). The CDR3, as DNA: TGTGCCAGTATCCCAGGGGCGTCTCGCACAGATACGCAGTATTTT. The encoded protein is CASIPGASRTDTQYF. The variable domain in full, with the rest retrieved from reference TRBV19 and TRBJ2-3, is DGGITQSPKYLFRKEGQNVTLSCEQNLNHDAMYWYRQDPGQGLRLIYYSQIVNDFQKGDIAEGYSVSREKKESFPLTVTSAQKNPTAFYLCASIPGASRTDTQYFGPGTRLTVL.